This is a list of T cell receptor beta chains from one sample in a study of shared clonotypes between healthy human individuals. This table comes from immunoSEQ multiplex PCR, and its TCRdb copy is limited to in-frame clones, with some not included. Among 2 million to 2.5 million clones listed, approximately 95% were seen once. Sequencing used naive CD4+ T cells sorted from blood. The source of these receptors is a man between 18 and 29 years old in good health. Each CDR3 is given with its conserved first and last residue. A D gene is named only where the DNA matches it firmly. Part of the rows lack a size; the others show once, few, many or a class for expanded clones.

>.|17|TRBJ2-1|TRBV4-1|.
TGCGCCAGCAGCTCACTGCGTGGGGAGTCGTTTAAAAATGAGCAGTTCTTC
CASSSLRGESFKNEQFF
>.|15|TRBJ2-3|TRBV4-1|TRBD2
TGCGCCAGCAGCCAATCTCCTAGCGGGGCGGATACGCAGTATTTT
CASSQSPSGADTQYF
>.|11|TRBJ2-3|TRBV20-1|.
TGCAGTGGGGTCTGGAGAGATACGCAGTATTTT
CSGVWRDTQYF
>.|14|TRBJ1-2|TRBV2|.
TGTGCCAGCAGTGTGGGCAGGCTTAACTATGGCTACACCTTC
CASSVGRLNYGYTF
>once|15|TRBJ2-5|TRBV5-5|.
TGTGCCAGCAGCCCGGAAGGGAGCGTAGGCGAGACCCAGTACTTC
CASSPEGSVGETQYF
>.|16|TRBJ2-7|TRBV5-5|TRBD1
TGTGCCAGCAGCCACGATACCGGGACAGTCACCTACGAGCAGTACTTC
CASSHDTGTVTYEQYF
>.|19|TRBJ2-3|TRBV4-1|TRBD2
TGCGCCAGCAGCCAAGTTTGGGGGCCCCCTAGCGGGCGGGGAGATACGCAGTATTTT
CASSQVWGPPSGRGDTQYF
>once|15|TRBJ1-2|TRBV18|.
TGTGCCAGCTCACCACCTTCTTGGAGTGGCTATGGCTACACCTTC
CASSPPSWSGYGYTF
>.|15|TRBJ2-1|TRBV7-2|TRBD2
TGTGCCAGCAGCTTGAGCGGGAGTCAGTACAATGAGCAGTTCTTC
CASSLSGSQYNEQFF
>once|14|TRBJ2-7|TRBV7-9|.
TGTGCCAGCAGCTTGGTTAGCGGAAAATACGAGCAGTACTTC
CASSLVSGKYEQYF
>.|15|TRBJ2-1|TRBV10-3|.
TGTGCCATCAGTGAGTCGTCCGGGACTTTCAATGAGCAGTTCTTC
CAISESSGTFNEQFF
>.|15|TRBJ2-5|TRBV5-1|TRBD2
TGCGCCAGCAGCTGGACTAGCCTGCTAGCAGAGACCCAGTACTTC
CASSWTSLLAETQYF
>once|14|TRBJ2-2|TRBV10-3|TRBD1
TGTGCCATCAGAGGACAGGGTAACACCGGGGAGCTGTTTTTT
CAIRGQGNTGELFF
>once|15|TRBJ2-5|TRBV11-2|TRBD1
TGTGCCAGCAGCTCACGGGACAGCACACAAGAGACCCAGTACTTC
CASSSRDSTQETQYF
>.|14|TRBJ1-1|TRBV25-1|.
TGTGCCAGCAGCAGGAGCGGAAAAAGGTCTGAAGCTTTCTTT
CASSRSGKRSEAFF
>.|16|TRBJ2-2|TRBV9|.
TGTGCCAGCAGCGTAGCGGGGGCAGAGAACACCGGGGAGCTGTTTTTT
CASSVAGAENTGELFF
>.|13|TRBJ2-2|TRBV30|.
TGTGCCTGGGATATGTGGGGCACCGGGGAGCTGTTTTTT
CAWDMWGTGELFF
>once|18|TRBJ1-2|TRBV27|.
TGTGCCAGCAGTTTAAAAGGCCCCCGGGGGCTGATCTCTTATGGCTACACCTTC
CASSLKGPRGLISYGYTF
>.|12|TRBJ2-1|TRBV11-2|.
TGTGCCAGCAGCTTCCCCTACAATGAGCAGTTCTTC
CASSFPYNEQFF
>.|14|TRBJ2-1|TRBV5-1|.
TGCGCCAGCAGCTCCCAGCGTGAAGCGGATGAGCAGTTCTTC
CASSSQREADEQFF
>.|14|TRBJ2-4|TRBV5-4|TRBD2
TGTGCCAGCAGCAATACTAGCGGGGGGGACATTCAGTACTTC
CASSNTSGGDIQYF